A selection of T cell receptor beta chains follows, all from one sample in a study of cytomegalovirus exposure and HLA in healthy donors. Using immunoSEQ multiplex PCR, the repertoire was profiled, and TCRdb retains in-frame clones only, with some absent. This sample carries roughly 120,000 clones, 55% to 75% of them seen once, and the ten largest clones take 1.6%. The sample taken for sequencing was PBMCs. The receptor set was obtained from a man younger than 45 in good health and CMV-seropositive. The CDR3 runs from the conserved cysteine through the conserved F or W. A D gene is named only where the DNA matches it firmly. Part of the rows lack a size; the others show once, few, many or a class for expanded clones.

v_gene: TRBV2; d_gene: TRBD1; abundance: many; j_gene: TRBJ1-1; CDR3nt: TGTGCCAGCAGTGATCGGACAGGGCAAAGTGAAGCTTTCTTT; CDR3aa: CASSDRTGQSEAFF
v_gene: TRBV30; d_gene: TRBD2; abundance: -; j_gene: TRBJ2-1; CDR3nt: TGTGCCTGGAGTACCTTAGCGGGGAGGAAGGTGAATGAGCAGTTCTTC; CDR3aa: CAWSTLAGRKVNEQFF
v_gene: TRBV9; d_gene: TRBD1; abundance: -; j_gene: TRBJ1-3; CDR3nt: TGTGCCAGCAGCGTAGGGGTAGGGGGCCGCGGCGGCAACACCATATATTTT; CDR3aa: CASSVGVGGRGGNTIYF
v_gene: TRBV2; d_gene: -; abundance: few; j_gene: TRBJ1-1; CDR3nt: TGTGCCAGCACATTGGACAGCGAAGCTTTCTTT; CDR3aa: CASTLDSEAFF
v_gene: TRBV21-1; d_gene: -; abundance: -; j_gene: TRBJ2-2; CDR3nt: TGTGCCAGCAGCAAAATGCCCGAAGACAGGGCGAACACCGGGGAGCTGTTTTTT; CDR3aa: CASSKMPEDRANTGELFF
v_gene: TRBV5-1; d_gene: TRBD1; abundance: few; j_gene: TRBJ2-7; CDR3nt: TGCGCCAGCAGCTTTACAGGGGCAAACCCTACGGAGCAGTACTTC; CDR3aa: CASSFTGANPTEQYF
v_gene: TRBV10-3; d_gene: TRBD2; abundance: few; j_gene: TRBJ2-3; CDR3nt: TGTGCCATCAATACTAGCGGGAGGAGCACAGATACGCAGTATTTT; CDR3aa: CAINTSGRSTDTQYF
v_gene: TRBV7-2; d_gene: -; abundance: -; j_gene: TRBJ1-1; CDR3nt: TGTGCCAGCAGCTTAGCCGGCGATAGCCGCTATGAAGCTTTCTTT; CDR3aa: CASSLAGDSRYEAFF
v_gene: TRBV5-1; d_gene: TRBD2; abundance: few; j_gene: TRBJ2-7; CDR3nt: TGCGCCAGCAGCCCTAGCGGGAGTAGATCCTACGAGCAGTACTTC; CDR3aa: CASSPSGSRSYEQYF
v_gene: TRBV2; d_gene: -; abundance: -; j_gene: TRBJ2-6; CDR3nt: TGTGCCAGCTCCCAAGCAGGGGCCTCTGGGGCCAACGTCCTGACTTTC; CDR3aa: CASSQAGASGANVLTF
v_gene: TRBV21-1; d_gene: -; abundance: -; j_gene: TRBJ1-1; CDR3nt: TGTGCCAGCAGCAAATCATCCTCCCCCTATTCCGGGACAGGGAACACTGAAGCTTTCTTT; CDR3aa: CASSKSSSPYSGTGNTEAFF
v_gene: TRBV29-1; d_gene: -; abundance: -; j_gene: TRBJ1-1; CDR3nt: TGCAGCGTTGATGACAGGCCCTATGGCACTGAAGCTTTCTTT; CDR3aa: CSVDDRPYGTEAFF
v_gene: TRBV25-1; d_gene: -; abundance: -; j_gene: TRBJ2-7; CDR3nt: TGTGCCAGCAGTGACCCGCGAGGCTCCCCGGTCGAGCAGTACTTC; CDR3aa: CASSDPRGSPVEQYF
v_gene: TRBV10-3; d_gene: TRBD1; abundance: -; j_gene: TRBJ1-2; CDR3nt: TGTGCCATCAGTGAGGCTGCCGGGACAGGGGGTCTTTATGGCTACACCTTC; CDR3aa: CAISEAAGTGGLYGYTF
v_gene: TRBV19; d_gene: TRBD2; abundance: -; j_gene: TRBJ2-3; CDR3nt: TGTGCCAGTAGTATGAGGGGAACTGCGGGGGGTTCAGATACGCAGTATTTT; CDR3aa: CASSMRGTAGGSDTQYF
v_gene: TRBV20-1; d_gene: -; abundance: -; j_gene: TRBJ1-2; CDR3nt: TGCAGTGCTAGAGAGAGTGGCTACACCTTC; CDR3aa: CSARESGYTF
v_gene: TRBV2; d_gene: TRBD1; abundance: -; j_gene: TRBJ2-7; CDR3nt: TGTGCCAGCGGGGATGACAGGGGGCGGCGGGAGCAGTACTTC; CDR3aa: CASGDDRGRREQYF
v_gene: TRBV15; d_gene: TRBD1; abundance: few; j_gene: TRBJ1-5; CDR3nt: TGTGCCACCAGCAGAGACCTTCGACAGGGGGCTGGATATCAGCCCCAGCATTTT; CDR3aa: CATSRDLRQGAGYQPQHF
v_gene: TRBV27; d_gene: -; abundance: -; j_gene: TRBJ2-1; CDR3nt: TGTGCCAGCAGCTATGGCAGTTACGGGGACAATGAGCAGTTCTTC; CDR3aa: CASSYGSYGDNEQFF